Each of the 15 T cell receptor beta chains below was sequenced from the same sample in a study of beta chain features in type 1 diabetes. Findings and limits, study-wide: Type 1 diabetes patients showed a moderate but significant shortening of TCRB CDR3s in all four CD4+ subsets.

What was sequenced were expressed TCRB transcripts, since all of the isolated RNA had been reverse transcribed. Repertoires were generated with immunoSEQ multiplex PCR, while TCRdb's copy carries only in-frame clones and drops some. This table holds 600,000 to 700,000 clones, 10% to 15% found once. Their specific antigens are unknown. Input material: naive CD4+ T cells from blood. The receptor set was obtained from a man aged 18-30 years with type 1 diabetes.

Many counts were recorded for this clone. This rearrangement joins TRBV14 to TRBJ2-3, with TRBD2 identical over 7 bases. Germline V gene sequence: CDR1 SGHDN, CDR2 FVKESK. Germline trimming cut 5 bases from V and 3 bases from J; bases unmatched to any gene: 8. The CDR3 sequence is 15 residues long. The CDR3 DNA follows: TGTGCCAGCAGCTTTGCGGCGGGGGTGACAGATACGCAGTATTTT. Translation: CASSFAAGVTDTQYF.

V and J are TRBV4-1 and TRBJ1-1; 11 positions agree with TRBD1. With 4 bases clipped from V and 3 bases from J, the junction kept 4 bases outside the gene matches. The CDR3 has 15 residues. Per the germline V gene, CDR1 is MGHRA and CDR2 is YSYEKL. The CDR3 DNA reads TGCGCCAGCAGCCTTGGACAGGGGGCGTACACTGAAGCTTTCTTT. Amino acids: CASSLGQGAYTEAFF.

V usage is TRBV10-3 and J usage is TRBJ2-6, with D possibly matching TRBD2 (5 bases). Deletions cut 4 bases from V and 2 bases from J, with 18 bases between. The CDR3 is 18 amino acids. Germline CDR1 and CDR2: ENHRY and SYGVKD. The CDR3 loop is CAISGEVAPRTGANVLTF. CDR3 in DNA: TGTGCCATCAGTGGGGAAGTAGCGCCCCGGACTGGGGCCAACGTCCTGACTTTC.

This clone has only a few counts. The CDR3 loop is CASSEREGNTIYF. The CDR3 DNA reads TGTGCCAGCAGTGAACGTGAGGGAAACACCATATATTTT. The gene calls are TRBV2 and TRBJ1-3; no clear D. CDR1 and CDR2 from the germline V gene are SNHLY and FYNNEI. The CDR3 loop spans 13 amino acids. V was clipped by 2 bases and J by 4 bases, with 6 bases between them.

The rearrangement uses TRBV6-6 and TRBJ1-2, with TRBD1 as a possible D gene (5 bases). This CDR3 has 13 residues. The germline V and J ends were trimmed by 6 bases and 0 bases, with 8 bases remaining between them. The V gene's germline CDR1 is MNHNY and CDR2 SVGAGI (reference sequence). The CDR3 loop reads CASSDSSNYGYTF. The CDR3, as DNA: TGTGCCAGCAGCGACAGTTCTAACTATGGCTACACCTTC.

There are a few counts of this clone. The CDR3 loop is CAWSGGYGEKLFF. The CDR3 DNA reads TGTGCCTGGAGTGGGGGGTACGGTGAAAAACTGTTTTTT. This rearrangement joins TRBV30 to TRBJ1-4; tentatively, D is TRBD1 (5 bases). Germline V gives CDR1 GTSNPN, CDR2 SVGIG (reference sequence). V was trimmed by 1 base and J by 7 bases, leaving 10 bases between them. The CDR3 totals 13 residues.

This chain connects TRBV19 to TRBJ1-1, with D possibly matching TRBD1 (6 bases). The germline V gene has CDR1 LNHDA and CDR2 SQIVND (reference sequence). This CDR3 is 14 amino acids long. Trimming removed 3 bases from V and 0 bases from J, with 8 bases in between. The CDR3 is CASSMDRLNTEAFF. CDR3 DNA: TGTGCCAGTAGTATGGACAGATTGAACACTGAAGCTTTCTTT. The variable domain in full, completed from reference TRBV19 and TRBJ1-1, reads DGGITQSPKYLFRKEGQNVTLSCEQNLNHDAMYWYRQDPGQGLRLIYYSQIVNDFQKGDIAEGYSVSREKKESFPLTVTSAQKNPTAFYLCASSMDRLNTEAFFGQGTRLTVV.

A few counts support this clone. The chain carries TRBV20-1 and TRBJ2-1, with D hard to call. The V and J ends lost 2 bases and 15 bases respectively, with 14 bases between them. This CDR3 comprises 11 residues. Looked up from germline, CDR1 is DFQATT and CDR2 is SNEGSKA (reference sequence). This CDR3 is CSARSDIGPFF. The CDR3 DNA is TGCAGTGCTAGAAGTGACATCGGACCGTTCTTC.

This clone was seen more than once but under ten times. The CDR3 DNA sequence: TGTGCCAGCAGTTCCCAGGACCGAGGGGCCCATGGCTACACCTTC. This codes for CASSSQDRGAHGYTF. This chain uses TRBV6-5 with TRBJ1-2; D may be TRBD1 (5 bases). The V gene's germline CDR1 is MNHEY and CDR2 SVGAGI. The CDR3 covers 15 residues. V lost 4 bases and J 6 bases, leaving 18 bases between the germline ends.

The chain recombines TRBV2 with TRBJ1-6; D uncertain. This CDR3 comprises 11 residues. The V and J ends lost 4 bases and 13 bases respectively, with 8 bases between them. Germline V CDR1 and CDR2: SNHLY, FYNNEI. The CDR3 nucleotides are TGTGCCAGCAGTGTCGTGGCTCCCCTCCACTTT. This translates into CASSVVAPLHF. Supplemented by reference TRBV2 and TRBJ1-6, the full variable domain reads EPEVTQTPSHQVTQMGQEVILRCVPISNHLYFYWYRQILGQKVEFLVSFYNNEISEKSEIFDDQFSVERPDGSNFTLKIRSTKLEDSAMYFCASSVVAPLHFGNGTRLTVT.

The rearrangement joins TRBV5-1 to TRBJ2-7; no clear D gene. Trimming pared 2 bases from V and 3 bases from J, leaving 15 bases between. This CDR3 spans 15 amino acids. Per germline, CDR1 SGHRS and CDR2 YFSETQ. Here the CDR3 reads CASSLRLPGVYEQYF. For the CDR3, the DNA is TGCGCCAGCAGCTTACGACTCCCTGGAGTCTACGAGCAGTACTTC. Full variable domain (missing parts from reference TRBV5-1 and TRBJ2-7): KAGVTQTPRYLIKTRGQQVTLSCSPISGHRSVSWYQQTPGQGLQFLFEYFSETQRNKGNFPGRFSGRQFSNSRSEMNVSTLELGDSALYLCASSLRLPGVYEQYFGPGTRLTVT.

This clone was detected only a few times. The chain links TRBV2 to TRBJ2-1, with TRBD2 identical over 8 bases. The CDR3 spans 18 residues. Germline lookup yields CDR1 SNHLY and CDR2 FYNNEI. The ends lost 10 bases at V and 0 bases at J; junction bases unmatched: 17. The CDR3 DNA reads TGTGCCACCAGAGCTGGGGCGGGGGGAACTAGCTCCTACAATGAGCAGTTCTTC. Residues: CATRAGAGGTSSYNEQFF.

This clone has only a few counts. The rearrangement links TRBV25-1 to TRBJ2-5, with D maybe TRBD2 (6 bases). This CDR3 comprises 13 residues. Between the trimmed V and J ends, which lost 9 bases and 3 bases, there was a span of 14 bases. Germline CDR1 MGHDK, CDR2 SYGVNS. The CDR3 DNA sequence: TGTGCCAGTTCCTGGACTACAAAAGAGACCCAGTACTTC. This gives the protein CASSWTTKETQYF.

The gene calls are TRBV29-1 and TRBJ1-2; D gene uncertain. With 5 bases removed from V and 0 bases from J, the gap between germline ends came to 13 bases. Germline CDR1 is SQVTM and CDR2 is ANQGSEA. The CDR3 runs 14 residues. The CDR3 reads CSVLRLSTNYGYTF. DNA of the CDR3: TGCAGCGTTTTAAGGCTGAGCACTAACTATGGCTACACCTTC. The complete variable domain, with remaining parts taken from reference TRBV29-1 and TRBJ1-2, reads SAVISQKPSRDICQRGTSLTIQCQVDSQVTMMFWYRQQPGQSLTLIATANQGSEATYESGFVIDKFPISRPNLTFSTLTVSNMSPEDSSIYLCSVLRLSTNYGYTFGSGTRLTVV.

The chain combines TRBV7-8 with TRBJ1-2; D uncertain. The CDR3 is 12 residues long. V was pared by 5 bases and J by 6 bases, with 10 bases between. Germline V gene lookup returns CDR1 SGHVS and CDR2 FQNEAQ. CDR3 residues: CASSQNFDGYTF. The CDR3 bases are TGTGCCAGCAGCCAGAACTTCGATGGCTACACCTTC.